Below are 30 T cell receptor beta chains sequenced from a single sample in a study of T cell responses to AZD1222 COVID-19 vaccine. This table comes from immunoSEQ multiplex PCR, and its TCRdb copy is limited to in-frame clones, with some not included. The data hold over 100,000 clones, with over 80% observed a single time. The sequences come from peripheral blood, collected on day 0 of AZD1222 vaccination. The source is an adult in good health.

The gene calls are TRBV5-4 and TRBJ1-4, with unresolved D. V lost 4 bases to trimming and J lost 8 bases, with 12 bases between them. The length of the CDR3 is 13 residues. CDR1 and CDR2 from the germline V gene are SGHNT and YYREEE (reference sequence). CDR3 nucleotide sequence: TGTGCCAGCAGCCCGGGGTCCTCGGAAAAACTGTTTTTT. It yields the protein CASSPGSSEKLFF.

The DNA for the CDR3 is TGTGCCAGCAGCCTTACAGGCGGTCAGCCCCAGCATTTT. Residues: CASSLTGGQPQHF. The rearrangement joins TRBV7-9 to TRBJ1-5, with D perhaps matching TRBD1 (5 bases). Germline V gene sequence: CDR1 SEHNR, CDR2 FQNEAQ (reference sequence). V lost 5 bases and J lost 6, with 11 bases in between. This CDR3 is built from 13 residues.

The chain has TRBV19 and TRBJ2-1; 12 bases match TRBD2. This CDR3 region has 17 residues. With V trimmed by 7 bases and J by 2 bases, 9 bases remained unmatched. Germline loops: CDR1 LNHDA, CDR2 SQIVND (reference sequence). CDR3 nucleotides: TGTGCCAGTACCAGGACTAGCGGGGTAGGTACCTACAATGAGCAGTTCTTC. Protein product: CASTRTSGVGTYNEQFF.

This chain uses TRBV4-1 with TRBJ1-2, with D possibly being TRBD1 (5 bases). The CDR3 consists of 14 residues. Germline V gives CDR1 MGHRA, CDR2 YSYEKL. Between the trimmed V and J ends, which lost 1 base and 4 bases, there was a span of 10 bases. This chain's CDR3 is CASSQGGRSYGYTF. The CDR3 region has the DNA TGCGCCAGCAGCCAAGGGGGCAGGAGCTATGGCTACACCTTC.

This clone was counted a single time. In nucleotides, the CDR3 is TGTGCCAGCAGTGCTCTGTCAGCCAATACCTACGAGCAGTACTTC. Translated: CASSALSANTYEQYF. The genes are TRBV27 and TRBJ2-7; D call uncertain. This CDR3 comprises 15 residues. Germline lookup yields CDR1 MNHEY and CDR2 SMNVEV (reference sequence). Trimming left V 5 bases short and J 2 bases short, with 16 bases between.

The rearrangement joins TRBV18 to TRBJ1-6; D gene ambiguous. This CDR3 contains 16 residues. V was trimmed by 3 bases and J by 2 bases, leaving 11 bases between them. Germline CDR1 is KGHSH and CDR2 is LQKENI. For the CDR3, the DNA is TGTGCCAGCTCACCGTCGCGGGAAGCCTATAATTCACCCCTCCACTTT. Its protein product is CASSPSREAYNSPLHF.

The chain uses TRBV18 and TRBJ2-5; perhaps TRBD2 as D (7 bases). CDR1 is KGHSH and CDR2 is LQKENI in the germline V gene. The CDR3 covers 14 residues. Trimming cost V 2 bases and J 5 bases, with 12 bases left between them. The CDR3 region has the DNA TGTGCCAGCTCACCATCTGGGGGGGCGGAGACCCAGTACTTC. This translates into CASSPSGGAETQYF.

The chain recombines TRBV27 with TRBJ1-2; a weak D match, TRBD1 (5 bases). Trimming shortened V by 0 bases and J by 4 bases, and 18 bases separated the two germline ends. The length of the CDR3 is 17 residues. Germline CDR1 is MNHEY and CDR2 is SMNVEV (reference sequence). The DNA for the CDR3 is TGTGCCAGCAGTTTATCGGCCGCGGGGGAATGGTTCTATGGCTACACCTTC. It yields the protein CASSLSAAGEWFYGYTF.

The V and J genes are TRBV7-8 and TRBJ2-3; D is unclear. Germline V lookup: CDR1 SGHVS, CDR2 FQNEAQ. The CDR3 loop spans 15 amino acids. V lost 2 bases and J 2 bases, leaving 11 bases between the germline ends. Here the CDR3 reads CASSLRAQYTDTQYF. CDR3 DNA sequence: TGTGCCAGCAGCTTAAGGGCCCAATACACAGATACGCAGTATTTT.

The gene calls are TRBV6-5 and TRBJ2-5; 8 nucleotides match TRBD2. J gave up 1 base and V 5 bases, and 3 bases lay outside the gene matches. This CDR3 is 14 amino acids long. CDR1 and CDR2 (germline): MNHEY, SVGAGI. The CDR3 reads CASSPGTSQETQYF. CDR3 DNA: TGTGCCAGCAGTCCCGGGACTAGCCAAGAGACCCAGTACTTC.

The chain's CDR3 is CASSQEKGSGGANVLTF. DNA of the CDR3: TGTGCCAGCAGCCAAGAAAAGGGTTCGGGCGGGGCCAACGTCCTGACTTTC. J is TRBJ2-6 and V is TRBV4-2; D is uncertain. Trimming pared 0 bases from V and 4 bases from J, leaving 13 bases between. CDR1 is LGHNA and CDR2 is YNFKEQ in the germline V gene. The CDR3 runs 17 residues.

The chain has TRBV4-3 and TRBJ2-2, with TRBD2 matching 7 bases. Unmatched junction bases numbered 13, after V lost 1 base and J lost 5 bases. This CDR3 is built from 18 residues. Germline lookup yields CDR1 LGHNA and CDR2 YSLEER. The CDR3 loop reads CASSQGVQEAGRTGELFF. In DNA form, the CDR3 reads TGCGCCAGCAGCCAAGGGGTCCAGGAAGCGGGGAGGACCGGGGAGCTGTTTTTT.

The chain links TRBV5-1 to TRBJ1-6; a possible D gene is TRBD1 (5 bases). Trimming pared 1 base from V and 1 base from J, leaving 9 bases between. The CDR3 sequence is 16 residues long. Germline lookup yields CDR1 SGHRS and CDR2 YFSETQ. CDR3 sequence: CASSLRGESYNSPLHF. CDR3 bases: TGCGCCAGCAGCTTGCGAGGGGAGTCCTATAATTCACCCCTCCACTTT. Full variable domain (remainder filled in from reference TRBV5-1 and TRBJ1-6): KAGVTQTPRYLIKTRGQQVTLSCSPISGHRSVSWYQQTPGQGLQFLFEYFSETQRNKGNFPGRFSGRQFSNSRSEMNVSTLELGDSALYLCASSLRGESYNSPLHFGNGTRLTVT.

The chain's CDR3 is CASSIEPANEQFF. Written as DNA, the CDR3 is TGTGCCAGTAGTATAGAACCGGCCAATGAGCAGTTCTTC. V is TRBV19 and J is TRBJ2-1; D unresolved. The germline CDR1 and CDR2 sequences are LNHDA and SQIVND (reference sequence). CDR3 size: 13 residues. The V end was cut by 0 bases, the J end by 6 bases, with 6 bases between.

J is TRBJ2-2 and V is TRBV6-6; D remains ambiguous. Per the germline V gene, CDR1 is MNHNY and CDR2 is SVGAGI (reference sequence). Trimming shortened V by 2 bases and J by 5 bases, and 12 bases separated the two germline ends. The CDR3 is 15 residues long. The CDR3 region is CASSYGSFRTGELFF. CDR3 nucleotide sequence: TGTGCCAGCAGTTACGGGTCATTCAGGACCGGGGAGCTGTTTTTT.

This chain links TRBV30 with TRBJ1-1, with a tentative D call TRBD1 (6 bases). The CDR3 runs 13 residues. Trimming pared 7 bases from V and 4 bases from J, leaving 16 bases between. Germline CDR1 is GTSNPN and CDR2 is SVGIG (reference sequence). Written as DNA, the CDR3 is TGTGCCTTCCGGCAGGGGAGTTCCACTGAAGCTTTCTTT. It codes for CAFRQGSSTEAFF.

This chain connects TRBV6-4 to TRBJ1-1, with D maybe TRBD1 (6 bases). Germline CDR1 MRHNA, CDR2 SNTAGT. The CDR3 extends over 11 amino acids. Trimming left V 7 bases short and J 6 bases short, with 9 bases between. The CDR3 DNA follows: TGTGCCAGCATACAGGGTGCTGAAGCTTTCTTT. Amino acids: CASIQGAEAFF.

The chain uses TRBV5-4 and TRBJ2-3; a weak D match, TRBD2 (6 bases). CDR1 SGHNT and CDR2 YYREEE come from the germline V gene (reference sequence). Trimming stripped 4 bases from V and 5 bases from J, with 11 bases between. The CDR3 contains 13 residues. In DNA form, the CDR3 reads TGTGCCAGCAGCATGGCTAGCGTAGATACGCAGTATTTT. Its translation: CASSMASVDTQYF.

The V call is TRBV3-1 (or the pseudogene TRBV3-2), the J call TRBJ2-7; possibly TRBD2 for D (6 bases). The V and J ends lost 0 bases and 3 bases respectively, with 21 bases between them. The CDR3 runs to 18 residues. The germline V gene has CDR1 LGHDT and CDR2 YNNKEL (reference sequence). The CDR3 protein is CASSQEGVSAGGDYEQYF. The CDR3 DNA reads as TGTGCCAGCAGCCAAGAAGGAGTTTCGGCTGGCGGGGACTACGAGCAGTACTTC.

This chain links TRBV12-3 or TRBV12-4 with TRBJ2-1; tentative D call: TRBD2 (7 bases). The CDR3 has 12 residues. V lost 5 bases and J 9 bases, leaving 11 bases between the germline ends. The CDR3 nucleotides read TGTGCCAGCAGTAAAGGGGGGGCTGAGCAGTTCTTC. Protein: CASSKGGAEQFF.

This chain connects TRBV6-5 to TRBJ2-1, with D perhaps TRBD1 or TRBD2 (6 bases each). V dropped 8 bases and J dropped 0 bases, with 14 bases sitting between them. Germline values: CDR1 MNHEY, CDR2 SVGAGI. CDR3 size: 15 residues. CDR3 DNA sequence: TGTGCCAGCCGGGGGAGCAGGGGCTCCTACAATGAGCAGTTCTTC. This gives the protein CASRGSRGSYNEQFF.

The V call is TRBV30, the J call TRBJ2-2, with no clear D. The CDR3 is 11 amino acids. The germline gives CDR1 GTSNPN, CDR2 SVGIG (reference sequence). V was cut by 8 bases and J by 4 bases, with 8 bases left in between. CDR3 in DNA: TGTGCCCGAGTCAGCACCGGGGAGCTGTTTTTT. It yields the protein CARVSTGELFF.

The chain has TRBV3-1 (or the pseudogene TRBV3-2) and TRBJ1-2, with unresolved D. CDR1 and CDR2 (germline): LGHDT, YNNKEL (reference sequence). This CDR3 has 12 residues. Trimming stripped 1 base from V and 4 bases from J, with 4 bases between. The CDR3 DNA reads TGTGCCAGCAGCCAAGGGGGCTATGGCTACACCTTC. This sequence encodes CASSQGGYGYTF.

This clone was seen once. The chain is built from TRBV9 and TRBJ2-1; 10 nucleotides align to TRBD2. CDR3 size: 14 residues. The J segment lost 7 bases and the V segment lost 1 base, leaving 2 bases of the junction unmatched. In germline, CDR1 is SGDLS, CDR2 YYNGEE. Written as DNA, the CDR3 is TGTGCCAGCAGCGTACTAGCGGGAGTGAATGAGCAGTTCTTC. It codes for CASSVLAGVNEQFF. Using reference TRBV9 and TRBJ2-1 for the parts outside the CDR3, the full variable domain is DSGVTQTPKHLITATGQRVTLRCSPRSGDLSVYWYQQSLDQGLQFLIQYYNGEERAKGNILERFSAQQFPDLHSELNLSSLELGDSALYFCASSVLAGVNEQFFGPGTRLTVL.

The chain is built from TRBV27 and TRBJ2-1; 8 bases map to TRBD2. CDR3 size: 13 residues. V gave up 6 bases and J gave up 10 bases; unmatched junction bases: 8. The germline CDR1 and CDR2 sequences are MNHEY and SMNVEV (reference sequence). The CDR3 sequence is CASRATLAGEQFF. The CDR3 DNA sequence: TGTGCCAGCAGGGCGACGTTAGCGGGAGAGCAGTTCTTC.

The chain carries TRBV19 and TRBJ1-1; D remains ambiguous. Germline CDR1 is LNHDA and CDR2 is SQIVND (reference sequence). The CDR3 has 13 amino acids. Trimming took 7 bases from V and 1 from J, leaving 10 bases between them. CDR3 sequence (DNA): TGTGCCAGTAAGGTCACACCGAACACTGAAGCTTTCTTT. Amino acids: CASKVTPNTEAFF.

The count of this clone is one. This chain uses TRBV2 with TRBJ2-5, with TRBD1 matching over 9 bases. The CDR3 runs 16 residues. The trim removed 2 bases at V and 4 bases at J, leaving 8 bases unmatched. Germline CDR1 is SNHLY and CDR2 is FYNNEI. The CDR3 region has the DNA TGTGCCAGCAGTGAATTGGGACAGGGCTTCCTAGAGACCCAGTACTTC. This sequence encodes CASSELGQGFLETQYF. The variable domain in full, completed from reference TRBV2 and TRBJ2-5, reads EPEVTQTPSHQVTQMGQEVILRCVPISNHLYFYWYRQILGQKVEFLVSFYNNEISEKSEIFDDQFSVERPDGSNFTLKIRSTKLEDSAMYFCASSELGQGFLETQYFGPGTRLLVL.

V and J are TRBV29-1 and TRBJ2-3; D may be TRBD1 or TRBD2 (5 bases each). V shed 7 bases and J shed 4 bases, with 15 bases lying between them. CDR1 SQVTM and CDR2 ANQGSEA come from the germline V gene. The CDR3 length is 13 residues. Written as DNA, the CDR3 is TGCAGCGGTCTAGGTGGGGGTGCAGATACGCAGTATTTT. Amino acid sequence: CSGLGGGADTQYF.

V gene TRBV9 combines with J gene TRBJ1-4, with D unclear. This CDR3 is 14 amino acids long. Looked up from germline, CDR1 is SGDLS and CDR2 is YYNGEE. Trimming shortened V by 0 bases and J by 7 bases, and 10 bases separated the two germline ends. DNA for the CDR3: TGTGCCAGCAGCGTAGGGGCATTAGGTGAAAAACTGTTTTTT. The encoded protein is CASSVGALGEKLFF.

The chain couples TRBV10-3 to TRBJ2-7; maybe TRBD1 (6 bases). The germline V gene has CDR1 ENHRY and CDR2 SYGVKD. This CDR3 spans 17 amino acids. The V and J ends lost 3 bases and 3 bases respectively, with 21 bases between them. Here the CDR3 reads CAISDAPGWTEDYEQYF. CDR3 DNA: TGTGCCATCAGTGACGCCCCGGGGTGGACAGAGGACTACGAGCAGTACTTC.